The 3 T cell receptor beta chains in this list originate from one sample, sequenced in a study of read filtering for tumor transcriptome and immune sequencing. This library used about 360 ng RNA and molecular barcoded adaptors spanning alpha/delta and beta/gamma chains. Via MiXCR, TCRdb re-called the reads, giving one row per CDR3 protein. Among around 60,000 distinct CDR3 sequences listed, around 21% were seen once. Sequenced sample: a population of CD138-negative cells sorted from bone marrow. The source is a donor at least 40 years old with multiple myeloma.

This clonotype showed up many times. The chain employs TRBV15 and TRBJ2-5, with no clear D. This CDR3 comprises 14 residues. Germline values: CDR1 LNHNV, CDR2 YYDKDF (reference sequence). Trimming removed 0 bases from V and 7 bases from J, with 12 bases in between. The CDR3 DNA sequence: TGTGCCACCAGCAGAGAGGCGAGAACTGGGACCCAGTACTTC. Translating gives CATSREARTGTQYF.

For this clonotype: A read error may be the cause here, since a much bigger clone is one base away. The chain combines TRBV28 with TRBJ2-2, with D possibly being TRBD2 (5 bases). The ends were cut back, 7 bases at V and 9 bases at J, with 21 bases in the middle. CDR1 is MDHEN, CDR2 SYDVKM, per germline. There are 15 residues in the CDR3. The CDR3 spells CASNQAGSGSRELFF. CDR3 coding DNA: TGTGCCAGCAATCAAGCAGGATCGGGGTCCAGGGAGCTGTTTTTT.

The chain links TRBV7-9 to TRBJ1-1; D is ambiguous. Germline loops: CDR1 SEHNR, CDR2 FQNEAQ (reference sequence). This CDR3 has 11 residues. The CDR3 is CASRLPGQAFF. CDR3 nucleotide sequence: TGTGCTAGCCGCTTACCCGGGCAAGCTTTCTTT.